One and the same sample provided the 30 T cell receptor beta chains below, sequenced in a study of patients and donors after allogeneic stem cell transplantation. TCRdb re-derived calls from the RT-PCR reads in MiXCR, one entry per CDR3 protein. Of roughly 940,000 distinct CDR3 sequences in the sample, roughly 18% were seen once. Specimen: blood, either unsorted or a sorted T cell fraction (not recorded which). Every receptor here comes from a human donor who was either an allogeneic HSCT recipient or a stem cell or donor lymphocyte infusion donor (not recorded which). It is not recorded whose cells these are; they may come from a transplant donor.

The CDR3 nucleotides read TGTGCCAGCAGTGAAATAGAGGGACGTTCCGTTTTCAATGAGCAGTTCTTC. Translating gives CASSEIEGRSVFNEQFF. This chain connects TRBV25-1 to TRBJ2-1; D is perhaps TRBD1 or TRBD2 (5 bases each). V shed 2 bases and J shed 6 bases, with 20 bases lying between them. This CDR3 is 17 amino acids long. CDR1 is MGHDK and CDR2 is SYGVNS in the germline V gene.

The table lists this clonotype with a few counts. The genes are TRBV11-2 and TRBJ2-5; no clear D gene. Germline lookup yields CDR1 SGHAT and CDR2 FQNNGV. V lost 1 base and J lost 4, with 13 bases in between. The CDR3 has 15 residues. CDR3 DNA: TGTGCCAGCAGCTTAGTTAAGCGAGAAGGAGAGACCCAGTACTTC. It specifies CASSLVKREGETQYF.

This clonotype showed up just a few times. The genes are TRBV29-1 and TRBJ1-2; tentatively, D is TRBD1 (6 bases). The CDR3 is 11 amino acids. V lost 1 base and J lost 7, with 7 bases in between. The germline V gene encodes CDR1 SQVTM and CDR2 ANQGSEA. This CDR3 reads CSVEGQVGYTF. CDR3 DNA: TGCAGCGTTGAAGGACAGGTTGGCTACACCTTC.

Only a few counts were recorded for this clonotype. V gene TRBV7-3 combines with J gene TRBJ2-1; 7 bases are a match to TRBD2. The CDR3 has 15 residues. CDR1 SGHTA and CDR2 FQGTGA come from the germline V gene. Trimming at V came to 2 bases and at J to 9 bases, leaving 10 bases not matched to a gene. In DNA form, the CDR3 reads TGTGCCAGCAGCTTATCTGTGACTAGCACGAGTGAGCAGTTCTTC. This sequence encodes CASSLSVTSTSEQFF.

For the CDR3, the DNA is TGTGCCACCAGCGGAAGGGGGGGATCTGAAGCTTTCTTT. It encodes CATSGRGGSEAFF. The chain carries TRBV24-1 and TRBJ1-1; TRBD1 is a possible D gene (6 bases). There are 13 residues in the CDR3. Germline V gene lookup returns CDR1 KGHDR and CDR2 SFDVKD. Trimming stripped 7 bases from V and 6 bases from J, with 14 bases between.

This clonotype has just a few counts. The V and J genes are TRBV12-3 or TRBV12-4 and TRBJ2-5; D remains ambiguous. Trimming took 6 bases from V and 1 from J, leaving 18 bases between them. This CDR3 comprises 16 residues. The DNA of the CDR3 is TGTGCCAGCAGCCCGGCCAGGAGTGGAGTCCAAGAGACCCAGTACTTC. Amino acid sequence: CASSPARSGVQETQYF.

This chain links TRBV6-2 or TRBV6-3 with TRBJ1-5; D is perhaps TRBD1 (5 bases). Looked up from germline, CDR1 is MNHEY and CDR2 is SVGEGT. Trimming cost V 8 bases and J 2 bases, with 13 bases left between them. This CDR3 spans 14 amino acids. In nucleotides, the CDR3 is TGTGCCAGCCGCCGGGACGGGCGCAATCAGCCCCAGCATTTT. Its protein product is CASRRDGRNQPQHF.

This chain links TRBV5-1 with TRBJ2-7; 8 nucleotides match TRBD1. The J segment lost 10 bases and the V segment lost 4 bases, leaving 10 bases of the junction unmatched. The CDR3 has 13 residues. Germline CDR1 and CDR2: SGHRS and YFSETQ. CDR3 sequence reads: CASSPTGAAVQYF. The CDR3 nucleotides read TGCGCCAGCAGCCCGACAGGGGCCGCCGTACAGTACTTC.

CDR3 sequence reads: CASSYSRQDLYEQYF. CDR3 in DNA: TGTGCCAGCAGTTACTCGAGACAGGACCTCTACGAGCAGTACTTC. This rearrangement joins TRBV6-2 or TRBV6-3 to TRBJ2-7, with TRBD1 as a possible D gene (6 bases). The CDR3 totals 15 residues. Per the germline V gene, CDR1 is MNHEY and CDR2 is SVGEGT. V lost 0 bases to trimming and J lost 3 bases, with 12 bases between them.

J is TRBJ1-1 and V is TRBV14; D is uncertain. Looked up from germline, CDR1 is SGHDN and CDR2 is FVKESK. Trimming pared 5 bases from V and 6 bases from J, leaving 16 bases between. The CDR3 has 14 amino acids. The CDR3 sequence is CASSSLGPGPEAFF. CDR3 bases: TGTGCCAGCAGCAGCTTGGGTCCCGGCCCTGAAGCTTTCTTT.

This clonotype was seen only a few times. The chain couples TRBV6-5 to TRBJ1-1, with TRBD1 matching 8 bases. In germline, CDR1 is MNHEY, CDR2 SVGAGI. V shed 3 bases, J shed 4 bases, and the junction held 1 base outside the gene matches. The CDR3 consists of 13 residues. CDR3: CASSYTGGTEAFF. The CDR3 DNA reads TGTGCCAGCAGTTATACAGGGGGCACTGAAGCTTTCTTT.

This clonotype was seen only once. This chain's CDR3 is CSARGVPQETQYF. The CDR3 DNA sequence: TGCAGTGCTAGAGGGGTACCCCAAGAGACCCAGTACTTC. V is TRBV20-1 and J is TRBJ2-5, with D unclear. The germline CDR1 and CDR2 sequences are DFQATT and SNEGSKA (reference sequence). The CDR3 spans 13 residues. Between the trimmed V and J ends, which lost 1 base and 1 base, there was a span of 7 bases.

The V and J genes are TRBV3-1 and TRBJ2-7; D is possibly TRBD2 (5 bases). Germline CDR1 reads LGHDT; CDR2 reads YNNKEL (reference sequence). This CDR3 contains 17 residues. The V gene lost 1 base and the J gene lost 6 bases, with 22 bases spanning the gap. The CDR3: CASSQATPGKAAPEQYF. The CDR3 DNA reads as TGTGCCAGCAGCCAAGCCACACCGGGAAAGGCGGCCCCCGAGCAGTACTTC.

This clonotype has a handful of counts. This chain links TRBV9 with TRBJ2-1; TRBD1 matches 9 bases. Germline loops: CDR1 SGDLS, CDR2 YYNGEE. This CDR3 has 18 residues. J lost 5 bases, V lost 0 bases, and 12 bases had no gene match. CDR3 in DNA: TGTGCCAGCAGCGTAGCGGGATTGAGACAGGGGGTAAACAATGAGCAGTTCTTC. Translated, it gives CASSVAGLRQGVNNEQFF. Using reference TRBV9 and TRBJ2-1 for the parts outside the CDR3, the full variable domain is DSGVTQTPKHLITATGQRVTLRCSPRSGDLSVYWYQQSLDQGLQFLIQYYNGEERAKGNILERFSAQQFPDLHSELNLSSLELGDSALYFCASSVAGLRQGVNNEQFFGPGTRLTVL.

The chain uses TRBV7-9 and TRBJ1-3, with no clear D. V lost 10 bases and J 7 bases, leaving 11 bases between the germline ends. Germline V gene data show CDR1 as SEHNR and CDR2 as FQNEAQ (reference sequence). This CDR3 has 11 residues. CDR3 amino acids: CAISYSNTIYF. The CDR3 DNA is TGTGCCATCTCCTACTCGAACACCATATATTTT.

The sample holds one count of this clonotype. The V call is TRBV7-8, the J call TRBJ2-1, with D maybe TRBD2 (5 bases). The CDR3 spans 14 residues. The ends were cut back, 4 bases at V and 5 bases at J, with 12 bases in the middle. Germline V gives CDR1 SGHVS, CDR2 FQNEAQ. The DNA of the CDR3 is TGTGCCAGCAGCTCCTTGGAGGTGAACAATGAGCAGTTCTTC. Its protein product is CASSSLEVNNEQFF.

The sample holds a few counts of this clonotype. V and J are TRBV12-3 or TRBV12-4 and TRBJ2-7; possible D gene TRBD2, 6 bases. There are 12 residues in the CDR3. The ends were cut back, 10 bases at V and 2 bases at J, with 12 bases in the middle. The CDR3 DNA reads as TGTGCCACCGGGACTGACACCTACGAGCAGTACTTC. Translated, it gives CATGTDTYEQYF.

This rearrangement joins TRBV10-2 to TRBJ2-7; 11 bases align to TRBD2. Germline values: CDR1 WSHSY, CDR2 SAAADI. The CDR3 runs to 16 residues. Trimming took 6 bases from V and 2 from J; bases not matched to a gene: 9. The chain's CDR3 is CASSLTLTSGTYEQYF. The CDR3 DNA sequence: TGCGCCAGCAGCCTAACCCTGACTAGCGGGACCTACGAGCAGTACTTC.

This CDR3 is CSARGHELAGGIYEQYF. CDR3 sequence (DNA): TGCAGTGCTAGAGGCCACGAATTAGCGGGGGGGATCTACGAGCAGTACTTC. The V call is TRBV20-1, the J call TRBJ2-7; 11 bases match TRBD2. The CDR3 runs 17 residues. The germline V gene encodes CDR1 DFQATT and CDR2 SNEGSKA (reference sequence). V lost 1 base to trimming and J lost 3 bases; unmatched junction nucleotides: 11.

CDR3 bases: TGTGCCATCAGTGATTCCGCCGGGACAAGGACCGGGGAGCTGTTTTTT. This translates into CAISDSAGTRTGELFF. The chain couples TRBV10-3 to TRBJ2-2; TRBD1 might be the D (6 bases). The CDR3 is 16 residues long. The germline V gene has CDR1 ENHRY and CDR2 SYGVKD. The V gene lost 3 bases and the J gene lost 5 bases, with 16 bases spanning the gap.

The genes are TRBV20-1 and TRBJ1-6, with TRBD1 matching over 10 bases. The CDR3 is made up of 15 amino acids. Unmatched junction bases numbered 6, after V lost 0 bases and J lost 10 bases. Germline CDR1 reads DFQATT; CDR2 reads SNEGSKA (reference sequence). The CDR3 DNA reads as TGCAGTGCTAGAGAGCTCGGACAGGGGGAATCACCCCTCCACTTT. Its protein product is CSARELGQGESPLHF.

This clonotype appeared a few times. The rearrangement links TRBV5-1 to TRBJ2-3, with D perhaps assigned TRBD1 or TRBD2 (5 bases each). V gave up 5 bases and J gave up 6 bases, with 19 bases separating them. In germline, CDR1 is SGHRS, CDR2 YFSETQ. The CDR3 contains 15 residues. The CDR3 loop reads CASSTKGPWEDTQYF. The CDR3 DNA reads TGCGCCAGCAGTACAAAGGGACCCTGGGAGGATACGCAGTATTTT.

This clonotype was seen only once. The chain uses TRBV2 and TRBJ2-4; D gene unclear. V lost 3 bases, J lost 1 base, and 10 bases lay in between. Germline-derived CDR1 and CDR2 are SNHLY and FYNNEI. CDR3 length: 15 residues. The CDR3 nucleotides are TGTGCCAGCAGTGATGTGGGTCGGGCCAAAAACATTCAGTACTTC. Translation gives CASSDVGRAKNIQYF.

The V and J genes are TRBV29-1 and TRBJ2-1; TRBD1 matches at 10 bases. The CDR3 has 13 amino acids. Germline CDR1 SQVTM, CDR2 ANQGSEA. V lost 6 bases and J lost 9; bases outside the gene matches: 8. CDR3 residues: CSVGQGGSGEQFF. The CDR3 DNA sequence: TGCAGCGTCGGACAGGGGGGATCAGGTGAGCAGTTCTTC.

The J gene is TRBJ1-2, the V gene TRBV5-6; D unclear. V shed 2 bases and J shed 3 bases, with 8 bases lying between them. The CDR3 covers 13 residues. The germline gives CDR1 SGHDT, CDR2 YYEEEE. The CDR3 is CASSFWLDYGYTF. The CDR3 bases are TGTGCCAGCAGCTTCTGGCTAGACTATGGCTACACCTTC.

This clonotype was seen a handful of times. V gene TRBV2 combines with J gene TRBJ1-3; D gene unclear. V lost 4 bases, J lost 0 bases, and 10 bases lay in between. CDR3 length: 15 amino acids. Germline V gene sequence: CDR1 SNHLY, CDR2 FYNNEI. The CDR3, as DNA: TGTGCCAGCAGTGGGTGGGCAAACTCTGGAAACACCATATATTTT. Amino acid sequence: CASSGWANSGNTIYF. The variable domain in full, completed from reference TRBV2 and TRBJ1-3, reads EPEVTQTPSHQVTQMGQEVILRCVPISNHLYFYWYRQILGQKVEFLVSFYNNEISEKSEIFDDQFSVERPDGSNFTLKIRSTKLEDSAMYFCASSGWANSGNTIYFGEGSWLTVV.

In this sample, this clonotype turned up a few times. The J gene is TRBJ2-2, the V gene TRBV9; D remains unclear. The V gene lost 4 bases and the J gene lost 7 bases, with 8 bases spanning the gap. The CDR3 covers 12 residues. Looked up from germline, CDR1 is SGDLS and CDR2 is YYNGEE. The CDR3: CASSPRIGELFF. Here the CDR3 DNA reads TGTGCCAGCAGCCCGCGAATCGGGGAGCTGTTTTTT.

In its sample, this clonotype was seen many times. The chain carries TRBV12-3 or TRBV12-4 and TRBJ1-2; perhaps TRBD1 as D (5 bases). This CDR3 contains 16 residues. V lost 5 bases and J 1 base, leaving 17 bases between the germline ends. CDR3 residues: CASSPLQGTNNYGYTF. CDR3 bases: TGTGCCAGCAGTCCCCTCCAGGGTACCAATAACTATGGCTACACCTTC.

V and J are TRBV7-6 and TRBJ1-4; perhaps TRBD1 as D (6 bases). Trimming removed 1 base from V and 8 bases from J, with 14 bases in between. This CDR3 comprises 15 residues. Germline values: CDR1 SGHVS, CDR2 FNYEAQ. The CDR3 loop is CASSLGPGAREKLFF. For the CDR3, the DNA is TGTGCCAGCAGCTTAGGTCCGGGGGCAAGGGAAAAACTGTTTTTT.

This clonotype has a handful of counts. The chain combines TRBV20-1 with TRBJ2-3; possibly TRBD1 for D (5 bases). CDR3 length: 15 residues. From germline, CDR1 is DFQATT and CDR2 SNEGSKA (reference sequence). Trimming cost V 5 bases and J 4 bases, with 19 bases left between them. This chain's CDR3 is CSAVGWAGWADTQYF. Here the CDR3 DNA reads TGCAGTGCTGTCGGATGGGCAGGGTGGGCAGATACGCAGTATTTT.